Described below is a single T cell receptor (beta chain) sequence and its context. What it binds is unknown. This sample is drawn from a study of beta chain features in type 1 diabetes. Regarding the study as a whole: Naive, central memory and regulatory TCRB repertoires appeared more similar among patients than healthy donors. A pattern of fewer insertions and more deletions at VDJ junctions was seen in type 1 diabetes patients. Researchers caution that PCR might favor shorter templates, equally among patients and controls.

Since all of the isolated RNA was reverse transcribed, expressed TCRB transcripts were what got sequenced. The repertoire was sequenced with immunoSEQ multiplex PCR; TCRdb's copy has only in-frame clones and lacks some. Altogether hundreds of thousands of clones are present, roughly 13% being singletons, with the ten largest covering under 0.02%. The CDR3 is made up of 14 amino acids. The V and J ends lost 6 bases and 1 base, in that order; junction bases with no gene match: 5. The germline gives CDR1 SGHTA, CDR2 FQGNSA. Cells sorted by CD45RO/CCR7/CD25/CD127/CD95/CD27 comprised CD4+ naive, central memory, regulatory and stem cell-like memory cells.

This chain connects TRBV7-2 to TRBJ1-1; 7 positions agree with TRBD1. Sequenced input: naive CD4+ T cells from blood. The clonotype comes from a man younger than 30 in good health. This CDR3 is CASRYRGSNTEAFF. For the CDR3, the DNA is TGTGCCAGCAGGTACAGGGGATCGAACACTGAAGCTTTCTTT.